The 31 T cell receptor beta chains in this list originate from one sample, sequenced in a study of T cell repertoires in cytomegalovirus infection. TCRdb reprocessed the reads with MiXCR, giving one entry per CDR3 protein. The sample comprises just under 550,000 distinct CDR3 sequences, 26% of which are singletons, and roughly 13% rests with the top ten. Sequenced: PBMCs. The source is a human donor in good health (CMV status not recorded). Some clones in this sample may be carry-over from other donors' samples.

The gene calls are TRBV12-3 or TRBV12-4 and TRBJ1-2, with D maybe TRBD1 (5 bases). V was cut by 3 bases and J by 4 bases, with 9 bases left in between. This CDR3 region has 13 residues. The CDR3 coding sequence is TGTGCCAGCAGTTTCCCGCAGGGCTATGGCTACACCTTC. It translates to CASSFPQGYGYTF.

This clonotype was counted at least ten times. This chain connects TRBV25-1 to TRBJ2-2, with D perhaps TRBD2 (6 bases). Germline CDR1 reads MGHDK; CDR2 reads SYGVNS. The V gene lost 8 bases and the J gene lost 0 bases, with 19 bases spanning the gap. CDR3 length: 17 amino acids. The CDR3 spells CASPKTGGRPNTGELFF. The CDR3 DNA reads TGTGCCAGCCCGAAGACCGGGGGACGGCCGAACACCGGGGAGCTGTTTTTT.

V and J are TRBV19 and TRBJ2-6; no clear D gene. The germline V gene has CDR1 LNHDA and CDR2 SQIVND (reference sequence). The CDR3 consists of 15 residues. V lost 2 bases and J lost 2, with 7 bases in between. The CDR3 sequence: CASSIMPTGANVLTF. CDR3 DNA: TGTGCCAGTAGTATAATGCCCACTGGGGCCAACGTCCTGACTTTC.

CDR3 nucleotide sequence: TGTGCCAGCAGCTCTCCACTAGCGGACTCCTACAATGAGCAGTTCTTC. It encodes CASSSPLADSYNEQFF. This chain links TRBV7-8 with TRBJ2-1, with TRBD2 matching over 8 bases. Trimming at V came to 4 bases and at J to 0 bases, leaving 5 bases not matched to a gene. This CDR3 has 16 amino acids. CDR1 SGHVS and CDR2 FQNEAQ come from the germline V gene.

This clonotype was seen repeatedly, ten times or more. This sequence joins TRBV7-9 and TRBJ1-3; D unresolved. This CDR3 is 14 amino acids long. V lost 3 bases, J lost 2 bases, and 8 bases lay in between. The germline CDR1 and CDR2 sequences are SEHNR and FQNEAQ (reference sequence). The CDR3 DNA reads TGTGCCAGCAGCTTCAGCTTAGCTGGAAACACCATATATTTT. It is translated as CASSFSLAGNTIYF.

In its sample, this clonotype was seen many times. The V gene is TRBV7-6, the J gene TRBJ2-7; 7 nucleotides agree with TRBD1. Germline V gene sequence: CDR1 SGHVS, CDR2 FNYEAQ. There are 15 residues in the CDR3. Trimming cost V 4 bases and J 6 bases; bases outside gene matches: 12. The CDR3 DNA is TGTGCCAGCAGCTCCCCCGGGACAGAAGTTTGCGAGCAGTACGTC. Protein: CASSSPGTEVCEQYV.

This chain links TRBV28 with TRBJ1-3, with D perhaps TRBD1 (6 bases). This CDR3 has 14 residues. Trimming stripped 5 bases from V and 0 bases from J, with 8 bases between. Per germline, CDR1 MDHEN and CDR2 SYDVKM. The CDR3 protein is CASSGGFSGNTIYF. CDR3 nucleotides: TGTGCCAGCAGTGGGGGCTTCTCTGGAAACACCATATATTTT.

The sample holds many counts of this clonotype. The chain recombines TRBV7-2 with TRBJ1-6; D remains unclear. Trimming shortened V by 2 bases and J by 1 base, and 12 bases separated the two germline ends. Germline CDR1 and CDR2: SGHTA and FQGNSA. The CDR3 is 17 amino acids. The chain's CDR3 is CASSLRAGRSYNSPLHF. The CDR3 nucleotides are TGTGCCAGCAGCTTAAGAGCAGGAAGGTCCTATAATTCACCCCTCCACTTT.

The chain has TRBV20-1 and TRBJ2-5; 14 bases map to TRBD2. V lost 3 bases to trimming and J lost 4 bases; unmatched junction nucleotides: 7. Germline V lookup: CDR1 DFQATT, CDR2 SNEGSKA (reference sequence). The CDR3 runs 16 residues. CDR3 protein: CSASPGLAGVSETQYF. CDR3 nucleotide sequence: TGCAGTGCTAGTCCGGGACTAGCGGGAGTTTCAGAGACCCAGTACTTC.

The V and J genes are TRBV29-1 and TRBJ2-4; the D is unclear. Germline V gene sequence: CDR1 SQVTM, CDR2 ANQGSEA. The V end was cut by 7 bases, the J end by 0 bases, with 4 bases between. There are 11 residues in the CDR3. CDR3 nucleotides: TGCAGCGGGCTAGCCAAAAACATTCAGTACTTC. This translates into CSGLAKNIQYF. The variable domain in full, completed from reference TRBV29-1 and TRBJ2-4, reads SAVISQKPSRDICQRGTSLTIQCQVDSQVTMMFWYRQQPGQSLTLIATANQGSEATYESGFVIDKFPISRPNLTFSTLTVSNMSPEDSSIYLCSGLAKNIQYFGAGTRLSVL.

This clonotype was found a few times. The J gene is TRBJ1-2, the V gene TRBV5-5, with 7 bases aligning to TRBD1. The CDR3 runs to 15 residues. The V and J ends lost 4 bases and 5 bases, in that order; junction bases with no gene match: 11. Germline CDR1 and CDR2: SGHKS and YYEKEE (reference sequence). The CDR3 loop reads CASSSRDSPGYGYTF. The CDR3 coding sequence is TGTGCCAGCAGCAGCCGGGACAGTCCTGGGTATGGCTACACCTTC.

In this sample, this clonotype turned up a few times. This rearrangement joins TRBV4-1 to TRBJ2-7; 8 bases fit TRBD1. This CDR3 spans 13 amino acids. Germline-derived CDR1 and CDR2 are MGHRA and YSYEKL. The V and J ends lost 0 bases and 6 bases, in that order; junction bases with no gene match: 1. The CDR3 DNA follows: TGCGCCAGCAGCCAAGACAGGGGGCGCGAGCAGTACTTC. It translates to CASSQDRGREQYF.

The table lists this clonotype with many counts. The V call is TRBV6-1, the J call TRBJ1-2; 11 nucleotides line up with TRBD1. The CDR3 covers 15 residues. V shed 8 bases, J shed 5 bases, and the junction held 10 bases outside the gene matches. Germline CDR1 MNHNS, CDR2 SASEGT. CDR3 loop: CASRGQGADHYGYTF. The DNA of the CDR3 is TGTGCCAGCCGAGGACAGGGGGCGGATCATTATGGCTACACCTTC.

The chain uses TRBV5-8 and TRBJ2-1; perhaps TRBD1 as D (5 bases). V lost 2 bases, J lost 6 bases, and 15 bases lay in between. Germline V CDR1 and CDR2: SGHTS, YDEGEE. CDR3 length equals 15 residues. CDR3 protein: CASSLQLGPINEQFF. In DNA form, the CDR3 reads TGTGCCAGCAGCTTACAATTGGGGCCTATCAATGAGCAGTTCTTC.

The chain uses TRBV18 and TRBJ2-7; TRBD2 matches at 15 bases. Germline values: CDR1 KGHSH, CDR2 LQKENI. This CDR3 has 16 amino acids. V lost 3 bases and J lost 6; bases outside the gene matches: 6. The CDR3 reads CASSPNSGLAGGEQYV. Written as DNA, the CDR3 is TGTGCCAGCTCACCTAACTCGGGACTAGCGGGAGGCGAGCAGTACGTC.

The genes are TRBV7-6 and TRBJ1-5; D ambiguous. V lost 6 bases and J 6 bases, leaving 9 bases between the germline ends. Germline V gene sequence: CDR1 SGHVS, CDR2 FNYEAQ. CDR3 length: 12 residues. The CDR3 DNA follows: TGTGCCAGCAGTCTAACCTCTCAGCCCCAGCATTTT. It codes for CASSLTSQPQHF.

The chain uses TRBV12-3 or TRBV12-4 and TRBJ1-5, with 9 bases fitting TRBD1. CDR3 size: 16 residues. The ends lost 4 bases at V and 4 bases at J; junction bases unmatched: 8. CDR3 region: CASSSLKGTGNQPQHF. The CDR3 coding sequence is TGTGCCAGCAGTTCCTTAAAGGGGACAGGGAATCAGCCCCAGCATTTT.

The chain carries TRBV7-3 and TRBJ2-5, with D maybe TRBD1 (6 bases). V was clipped by 0 bases and J by 4 bases, with 12 bases between them. The CDR3 loop spans 15 amino acids. From germline, CDR1 is SGHTA and CDR2 FQGTGA. This chain's CDR3 is CASSLTPGAGETQYF. The CDR3 bases are TGTGCCAGCAGCTTAACGCCAGGGGCAGGAGAGACCCAGTACTTC.

This clonotype has at least ten counts. The chain combines TRBV7-2 with TRBJ1-1, with D perhaps TRBD1 (5 bases). The ends were cut back, 5 bases at V and 0 bases at J, with 10 bases in the middle. The CDR3 length is 14 residues. Germline V gene sequence: CDR1 SGHTA, CDR2 FQGNSA. DNA of the CDR3: TGTGCCAGCAGCCCGGACATCATGAACACTGAAGCTTTCTTT. Translation: CASSPDIMNTEAFF.

The table lists this clonotype with a few counts. The V gene is TRBV29-1, the J gene TRBJ2-5; 14 positions match TRBD2. This CDR3 is 16 amino acids long. Losses at the gene ends were 7 bases for V and 5 bases for J; bases not matched to a gene: 12. From germline, CDR1 is SQVTM and CDR2 ANQGSEA. The CDR3 loop is CSAGTSGSPWGETQYF. In DNA form, the CDR3 reads TGCAGCGCGGGGACTAGCGGGAGTCCCTGGGGGGAGACCCAGTACTTC. The entire variable domain, with the rest obtained from reference TRBV29-1 and TRBJ2-5, is as follows: SAVISQKPSRDICQRGTSLTIQCQVDSQVTMMFWYRQQPGQSLTLIATANQGSEATYESGFVIDKFPISRPNLTFSTLTVSNMSPEDSSIYLCSAGTSGSPWGETQYFGPGTRLLVL.

This clonotype occurred many times. The CDR3 DNA reads as TGTGCCAGCAGCTTAGCGAGTTCCGGCACTGAAGCTTTCTTT. It encodes CASSLASSGTEAFF. The chain links TRBV7-2 to TRBJ1-1, with no clear D. Germline-derived CDR1 and CDR2 are SGHTA and FQGNSA. The CDR3 spans 14 residues. V was trimmed by 0 bases and J by 4 bases, leaving 9 bases between them.

The chain recombines TRBV5-6 with TRBJ1-1; D call uncertain. V was trimmed by 3 bases and J by 0 bases, leaving 21 bases between them. Looked up from germline, CDR1 is SGHDT and CDR2 is YYEEEE. This CDR3 comprises 18 residues. The CDR3 DNA is TGTGCCAGCAGCTCCCGGCGGGCCCTTGCCGTTATGAACACTGAAGCTTTCTTT. Its translation: CASSSRRALAVMNTEAFF.

The V call is TRBV5-5, the J call TRBJ1-6; 10 positions agree with TRBD1. This CDR3 is 15 amino acids long. Germline V gives CDR1 SGHKS, CDR2 YYEKEE (reference sequence). Losses at the gene ends were 0 bases for V and 8 bases for J; bases not matched to a gene: 2. The CDR3 DNA sequence: TGTGCCAGCAGCTTGGCCGGGACAGGGGATTCACCCCTCCACTTT. Translation gives CASSLAGTGDSPLHF.

This clonotype was observed at least ten times. The chain uses TRBV7-2 and TRBJ2-5; the D is unclear. Trimming left V 4 bases short and J 4 bases short, with 10 bases between. The CDR3 sequence is 13 residues long. Germline CDR1 and CDR2: SGHTA and FQGNSA. The CDR3 DNA is TGTGCCAGCAGCTCCGGACGAGGAGAGACCCAGTACTTC. It encodes CASSSGRGETQYF.

The table lists this clonotype with a few counts. This chain uses TRBV12-3 or TRBV12-4 with TRBJ1-2, with TRBD1 identical over 7 bases. Trimming at V came to 3 bases and at J to 3 bases, leaving 7 bases not matched to a gene. This CDR3 is built from 15 residues. CDR3 region: CASSFRDSPDYGYTF. The DNA of the CDR3 is TGTGCCAGCAGTTTCCGGGACAGCCCCGACTATGGCTACACCTTC.

The rearrangement uses TRBV20-1 and TRBJ2-7, with D possibly called TRBD1 or TRBD2 (5 bases each). The CDR3 covers 12 residues. Trimming removed 8 bases from V and 2 bases from J, with 13 bases in between. Germline-derived CDR1 and CDR2 are DFQATT and SNEGSKA (reference sequence). CDR3 protein: CSTGTYPYEQYF. The CDR3 nucleotides read TGCAGTACCGGGACCTACCCCTACGAGCAGTACTTC.

The sample holds a few counts of this clonotype. The gene calls are TRBV7-9 and TRBJ2-2, with a weak D call TRBD2 (5 bases). Trimming left V 5 bases short and J 2 bases short, with 12 bases between. The CDR3 runs to 15 residues. Germline CDR1 is SEHNR and CDR2 is FQNEAQ (reference sequence). The CDR3 nucleotides are TGTGCCAGCAGCCACGGACTGAGAAACACCGGGGAGCTGTTTTTT. This encodes CASSHGLRNTGELFF.

This chain joins TRBV4-1 and TRBJ1-2, with D perhaps matching TRBD1 (5 bases). CDR1 and CDR2 from the germline V gene are MGHRA and YSYEKL. The CDR3 length is 15 residues. The V gene lost 4 bases and the J gene lost 2 bases, with 14 bases spanning the gap. This CDR3 reads CASSRGGESNYGYTF. CDR3 DNA sequence: TGCGCCAGCAGCCGGGGGGGGGAATCGAACTATGGCTACACCTTC.

This clonotype was seen repeatedly, ten times or more. This chain joins TRBV7-9 and TRBJ1-1; a possible D gene is TRBD1 (6 bases). Germline CDR1 and CDR2: SEHNR and FQNEAQ (reference sequence). The V end was cut by 1 base, the J end by 0 bases, with 15 bases between. This CDR3 is built from 17 residues. This CDR3 reads CASSLGSGTHMNTEAFF. The CDR3 DNA is TGTGCCAGCAGCTTAGGGTCCGGGACACACATGAACACTGAAGCTTTCTTT.

This chain uses TRBV6-8 with TRBJ1-6; 10 bases match TRBD1. Germline V lookup: CDR1 MNHGY, CDR2 SAAAGT. The CDR3 totals 18 residues. V lost 2 bases to trimming and J lost 7 bases; unmatched junction nucleotides: 11. In DNA, the CDR3 is TGTGCCAGCAGTTACAACGGGGGACAGGGGCTAGAAAATTCACCCCTCCACTTT. Its translation is CASSYNGGQGLENSPLHF.

CDR3 nucleotide sequence: TGTGCCAGCAGTTCCCGAACCCGGACAGGGATCGGCAATGAGCAGTTCTTC. Protein sequence: CASSSRTRTGIGNEQFF. The chain couples TRBV6-2 or TRBV6-3 to TRBJ2-1, with 8 bases lining up with TRBD1. The junction had 14 bases not matched to a gene; V was cut back by 4 bases and J by 6 bases. CDR3 size: 17 residues. From germline, CDR1 is MNHEY and CDR2 SVGEGT.